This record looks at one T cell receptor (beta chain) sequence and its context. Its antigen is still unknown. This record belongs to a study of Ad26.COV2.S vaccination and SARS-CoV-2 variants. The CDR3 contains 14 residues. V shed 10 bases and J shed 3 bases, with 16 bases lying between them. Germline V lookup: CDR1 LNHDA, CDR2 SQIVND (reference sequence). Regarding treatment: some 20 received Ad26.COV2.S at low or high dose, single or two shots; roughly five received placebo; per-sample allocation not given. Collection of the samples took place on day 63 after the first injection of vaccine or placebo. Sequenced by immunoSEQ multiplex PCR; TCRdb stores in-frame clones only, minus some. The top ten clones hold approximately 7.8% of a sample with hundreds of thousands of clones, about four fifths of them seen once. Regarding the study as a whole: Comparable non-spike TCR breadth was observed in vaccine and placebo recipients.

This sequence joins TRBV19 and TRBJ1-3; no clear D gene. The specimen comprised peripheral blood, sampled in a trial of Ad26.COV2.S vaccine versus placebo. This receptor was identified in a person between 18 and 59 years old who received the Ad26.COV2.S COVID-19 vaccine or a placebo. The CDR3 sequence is CATCEAADGNTIYF. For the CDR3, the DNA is TGTGCCACCTGTGAGGCGGCCGATGGAAACACCATATATTTT. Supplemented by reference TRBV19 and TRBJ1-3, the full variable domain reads DGGITQSPKYLFRKEGQNVTLSCEQNLNHDAMYWYRQDPGQGLRLIYYSQIVNDFQKGDIAEGYSVSREKKESFPLTVTSAQKNPTAFYLCATCEAADGNTIYFGEGSWLTVV.